The rows below give T cell receptor beta chains drawn from one sample of a study of Graves' ophthalmopathy and Graves' hyperthyroidism. MiXCR, run by TCRdb on the multiplex PCR reads, gives a single entry per CDR3 protein. Seen here are about 740,000 distinct CDR3 sequences, 35% to 50% observed once, and the top ten hold 40% to 45%. Source material: peripheral blood. These TCRs come from an adult man with Graves' ophthalmopathy. CDR3s include the opening cysteine and the closing phenylalanine or tryptophan. A D gene is named only where the DNA matches it firmly. Not all rows give a size; the values are once, few, many and, for expanded clones, a class.

d_call	clone_size	v_call	cdr3_length	j_call	cdr3_aa	cdr3_nt
-	-	TRBV25-1	16	TRBJ1-6	CAGSGGWGRNNSPLHF	TGTGCCGGCAGTGGGGGTTGGGGGCGGAACAATTCACCCCTCCACTTT
-	-	TRBV12-3/TRBV12-4	15	TRBJ2-5	CASSRDQPYQETQYF	TGTGCCAGCAGCCGGGACCAACCGTACCAAGAGACCCAGTACTTC
-	-	TRBV7-9	16	TRBJ1-3	CASSPFFRGQGNTIYF	TGTGCCAGCAGCCCGTTTTTCCGGGGGCAGGGAAACACCATATATTTT
-	many	TRBV7-9	13	TRBJ1-3	CASSLQAGNTIYF	TGTGCCAGCAGCTTACAGGCTGGAAACACCATATATTTT
-	-	TRBV5-6	14	TRBJ2-7	CASSHKQYRYEQYF	TGTGCCAGCAGCCACAAACAATATCGCTACGAGCAGTACTTC
-	-	TRBV10-3	13	TRBJ1-6	CAIRADGPSPLHF	TGTGCCATCAGGGCGGACGGGCCCTCACCCCTCCACTTT
TRBD1	-	TRBV25-1	16	TRBJ2-2	CASSPDRWTGSGELFF	TGTGCCAGCAGCCCAGACCGCTGGACAGGGTCCGGGGAGCTGTTTTTT
-	many	TRBV2	15	TRBJ1-5	CASRPTRGWNQPQHF	TGTGCCAGCAGACCTACGCGGGGCTGGAATCAGCCCCAGCATTTT
TRBD1	many	TRBV29-1	15	TRBJ2-5	CSGILGDRVVETQYF	TGCAGCGGGATTTTAGGCGACAGGGTCGTTGAGACCCAGTACTTC
-	-	TRBV25-1	13	TRBJ2-7	CASSLPGTYEQHF	TGTGCCAGCAGTTTGCCGGGGACCTACGAGCAGCACTTC
-	many	TRBV2	15	TRBJ2-5	CASSGPLGAGETQYF	TGTGCCAGCAGTGGCCCTCTGGGGGCGGGAGAGACCCAGTACTTC
-	-	TRBV2	15	TRBJ1-4	CASSPERVSNEKLFF	TGTGCCAGCAGCCCTGAAAGGGTTTCTAATGAAAAACTGTTTTTT
-	many	TRBV15	15	TRBJ1-5	CATSRHGEGNQPQHF	TGTGCCACCAGCAGACATGGGGAGGGCAATCAGCCCCAGCATTTT
TRBD2	few	TRBV5-4	15	TRBJ2-5	CASSLTSGRGETQYF	TGTGCCAGCAGCTTGACTAGCGGGAGGGGAGAGACCCAGTACTTC
-	many	TRBV2	15	TRBJ1-5	CASRDEVGGNQPQHF	TGTGCCAGCAGGGATGAGGTGGGCGGGAATCAGCCCCAGCATTTT
TRBD1	few	TRBV7-9	14	TRBJ1-2	CASSLQGLRYGYTF	TGTGCCAGCAGCCTACAGGGGTTAAGATATGGCTACACCTTC
TRBD1	-	TRBV5-6	14	TRBJ1-4	CASSQTGREEKLFF	TGTGCCAGCAGCCAGACAGGGAGGGAGGAAAAACTGTTTTTT
-	few	TRBV20-1	14	TRBJ1-4	CSGRGLATNEKLFF	TGCAGTGGACGGGGACTTGCAACTAATGAAAAACTGTTTTTT